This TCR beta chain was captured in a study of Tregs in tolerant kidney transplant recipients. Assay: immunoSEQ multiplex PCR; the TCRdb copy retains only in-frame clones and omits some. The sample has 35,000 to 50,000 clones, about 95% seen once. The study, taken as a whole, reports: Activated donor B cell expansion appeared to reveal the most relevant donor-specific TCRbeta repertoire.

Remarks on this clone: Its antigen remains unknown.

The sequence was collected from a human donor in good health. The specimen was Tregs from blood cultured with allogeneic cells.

The CDR3 protein is CAGSQISSYEQYF. CDR3 DNA sequence: TGTGCCGGCTCACAGATAAGCTCCTACGAGCAGTACTTC. The chain employs TRBV30 and TRBJ2-7, with D uncertain. Germline CDR1 GTSNPN, CDR2 SVGIG (reference sequence). V was cut by 8 bases and J by 0 bases, with 14 bases left in between. CDR3 length: 13 residues.